This T cell receptor (beta chain) was sequenced in a study of identical twins. Turning to this clonotype: What it binds is unknown.

Study-level points and caveats: Models underestimated how often monozygotic twins shared out-of-frame TCR alpha.

Template switching added a universal primer site, and cDNA bore unique molecular identifiers. One entry per CDR3 protein, called by TCRdb with MiXCR from the 5' RACE reads. The sample records some 760,000 distinct CDR3 sequences, 15% to 20% being singletons. Trimming left V 5 bases short and J 5 bases short, with 12 bases between. The germline CDR1 and CDR2 sequences are LNHNV and YYDKDF (reference sequence). CDR3 length: 13 residues. The same data also went into a second study, on T cells expressing NK-cell markers. That report notes: Seven of the eight sequenced donors were classified as HCMV-seropositive, and one was classified as seronegative. Dominant NKG2C+ clonotypes made up roughly 1.0-7.0% of CD8+ T cells in roughly six donors.

The sequencing sample was made of PBMCs. The TCR comes from a woman aged 18-30 years in good health. V and J are TRBV15 and TRBJ2-5, with D uncertain. Here the CDR3 reads CATSLRQAETQYF. In DNA, the CDR3 is TGTGCCACCAGCCTGAGGCAGGCGGAGACCCAGTACTTC.